This passage covers 21 T cell receptor beta chains from one sample sequenced in a study of B cell selection in AIRE deficiency. The regulatory T cell sort gate was CD4+CD25hiCD127low/negative. Some clones are missing from TCRdb's copy, which holds only in-frame ones; the method was immunoSEQ multiplex PCR. The data show a few thousand clones, roughly 79% seen once. Sequencing was done on a sample of Tregs sorted from PBMCs. The receptors shown here come from a human donor with AIRE deficiency.

Only one count was recorded for this clone. The DNA of the CDR3 is TGTGCCAGCAGTTCCAACACCGGGGAGCTGTTTTTT. It yields the protein CASSSNTGELFF. The rearrangement joins TRBV6-6 to TRBJ2-2; D gene uncertain. Deletions cut 4 bases from V and 2 bases from J, with 2 bases between. Germline V gene lookup returns CDR1 MNHNY and CDR2 SVGAGI (reference sequence). The CDR3 runs 12 residues.

CDR3 sequence reads: CASSLPIGGANEQYF. Here the CDR3 DNA reads TGTGCCAGCAGTTTGCCGATCGGGGGAGCAAACGAGCAGTACTTC. This chain links TRBV28 with TRBJ2-7, with D perhaps matching TRBD2 (6 bases). V was trimmed by 3 bases and J by 5 bases, leaving 17 bases between them. The germline gives CDR1 MDHEN, CDR2 SYDVKM. The CDR3 sequence is 15 residues long.

By share of the sample, this clone is large. The gene calls are TRBV6-5 and TRBJ1-5; maybe TRBD1 (5 bases). The CDR3 contains 15 residues. V gave up 6 bases and J gave up 9 bases, with 21 bases separating them. Germline loops: CDR1 MNHEY, CDR2 SVGAGI. The CDR3 loop reads CASSPAGKERRPQHF. As DNA, the CDR3 is TGTGCCAGCAGCCCAGCAGGGAAGGAGAGGAGGCCCCAGCATTTT.

This rearrangement joins TRBV5-1 to TRBJ2-3; D gene unclear. This CDR3 has 12 residues. Germline V gives CDR1 SGHRS, CDR2 YFSETQ. Deletions cut 1 base from V and 2 bases from J, with 2 bases between. CDR3 sequence (DNA): TGCGCCAGCAGCTTGATCACAGATACGCAGTATTTT. Its translation is CASSLITDTQYF.

This clone turned up a few times. The chain carries TRBV19 and TRBJ1-1; D gene ambiguous. The CDR3 consists of 12 residues. V dropped 3 bases and J dropped 8 bases, with 10 bases sitting between them. The germline CDR1 and CDR2 sequences are LNHDA and SQIVND (reference sequence). The CDR3 loop is CASSMPQREAFF. CDR3 DNA: TGTGCCAGTAGTATGCCACAGAGGGAAGCTTTCTTT.

This chain connects TRBV6-5 to TRBJ2-6; D unresolved. V dropped 1 base and J dropped 0 bases, with 4 bases sitting between them. Per germline, CDR1 MNHEY and CDR2 SVGAGI. CDR3 length: 15 residues. CDR3 region: CASSYLTSGANVLTF. CDR3 in DNA: TGTGCCAGCAGTTACTTAACCTCTGGGGCCAACGTCCTGACTTTC.

The genes are TRBV7-2 and TRBJ2-2, with D possibly being TRBD2 (5 bases). This CDR3 spans 16 amino acids. CDR1 and CDR2 (germline): SGHTA, FQGNSA. The ends were cut back, 2 bases at V and 7 bases at J, with 17 bases in the middle. CDR3 region: CASSLSPGPGNGELFF. The CDR3 DNA follows: TGTGCCAGCAGCTTATCACCAGGTCCGGGGAACGGGGAGCTGTTTTTT.

The genes are TRBV7-9 and TRBJ2-3; 10 bases agree with TRBD1. This CDR3 comprises 14 residues. Trimming removed 4 bases from V and 4 bases from J; junction bases left unmatched: 2. Germline loops: CDR1 SEHNR, CDR2 FQNEAQ (reference sequence). In nucleotides, the CDR3 is TGTGCCAGCAGCTGGACAGGGGGAGCAGATACGCAGTATTTT. Its protein product is CASSWTGGADTQYF.

In this sample, this clone turned up once. The rearrangement uses TRBV18 and TRBJ1-5; D not resolved. The germline V gene has CDR1 KGHSH and CDR2 LQKENI. The length of the CDR3 is 15 residues. V was clipped by 5 bases and J by 2 bases, with 13 bases between them. In nucleotides, the CDR3 is TGTGCCAGCTCAGGACGCGGGGTCGGCAATCAGCCCCAGCATTTT. The encoded protein is CASSGRGVGNQPQHF.

This chain joins TRBV25-1 and TRBJ2-7, with 8 bases fitting TRBD1. Trimming removed 5 bases from V and 9 bases from J; junction bases left unmatched: 15. The CDR3 extends over 15 amino acids. CDR1 is MGHDK, CDR2 SYGVNS, per germline. This chain's CDR3 is CASSRGQAFEGWQYF. The CDR3 DNA reads TGTGCCAGCAGTAGGGGACAGGCGTTTGAAGGATGGCAGTACTTC.

The genes are TRBV4-1 and TRBJ2-3; D unresolved. CDR1 MGHRA and CDR2 YSYEKL come from the germline V gene. V gave up 0 bases and J gave up 3 bases, with 7 bases separating them. The CDR3 contains 14 residues. The CDR3 region has the DNA TGCGCCAGCAGCCAAGAGAGGCGGACAGATACGCAGTATTTT. Protein: CASSQERRTDTQYF.

The sample holds one count of this clone. V and J are TRBV6-6 and TRBJ1-3, with D uncertain. V lost 2 bases to trimming and J lost 0 bases, with 11 bases between them. CDR3 size: 16 residues. Per the germline V gene, CDR1 is MNHNY and CDR2 is SVGAGI (reference sequence). Written as DNA, the CDR3 is TGTGCCAGCAGTTACCGGGCCTCAAGCTCTGGAAACACCATATATTTT. Amino acids: CASSYRASSSGNTIYF.

This clone was observed a single time. CDR3 residues: CASSLLAGSYNEQFF. CDR3 sequence (DNA): TGTGCCAGCAGCTTACTAGCGGGATCCTACAATGAGCAGTTCTTC. The chain couples TRBV7-3 to TRBJ2-1, with 9 positions matching TRBD2. This CDR3 region has 15 residues. Germline CDR1 is SGHTA and CDR2 is FQGTGA. The V gene end was trimmed by 2 bases and the J gene end by 1 base; junction bases not matched to a gene: 0.

The J gene is TRBJ2-3, the V gene TRBV5-1, with D possibly being TRBD2 (5 bases). Germline CDR1 and CDR2: SGHRS and YFSETQ. V was pared by 0 bases and J by 2 bases, with 7 bases between. The CDR3 consists of 14 residues. CDR3 nucleotides: TGCGCCAGCAGCTTGGTCGGGAACACAGATACGCAGTATTTT. Translating gives CASSLVGNTDTQYF. Together with reference TRBV5-1 and TRBJ2-3, the CDR3 gives the full variable domain: KAGVTQTPRYLIKTRGQQVTLSCSPISGHRSVSWYQQTPGQGLQFLFEYFSETQRNKGNFPGRFSGRQFSNSRSEMNVSTLELGDSALYLCASSLVGNTDTQYFGPGTRLTVL.

V usage is TRBV6-6 and J usage is TRBJ1-6, with 7 bases identical to TRBD1. Germline CDR1 and CDR2: MNHNY and SVGAGI (reference sequence). The ends lost 4 bases at V and 7 bases at J; junction bases unmatched: 7. The CDR3 is made up of 15 amino acids. CDR3 sequence: CASSLTGPENSPLHF. The CDR3 DNA follows: TGTGCCAGCAGTTTGACAGGGCCGGAGAATTCACCCCTCCACTTT.

In DNA, the CDR3 is TGTGCCAGCAGCTTAGAAGTGAGAGATCAGCCCCAGCATTTT. Translation gives CASSLEVRDQPQHF. The gene calls are TRBV7-3 and TRBJ1-5, with D unclear. The V and J ends lost 2 bases and 5 bases respectively, with 10 bases between them. The V gene's germline CDR1 is SGHTA and CDR2 FQGTGA. The CDR3 runs to 14 residues.

The rearrangement joins TRBV5-1 to TRBJ2-5; D may be TRBD1 or TRBD2 (5 bases each). Per the germline V gene, CDR1 is SGHRS and CDR2 is YFSETQ. Trimming pared 0 bases from V and 4 bases from J, leaving 16 bases between. There are 16 residues in the CDR3. The chain's CDR3 is CASSLAGTVGLETQYF. CDR3 in DNA: TGCGCCAGCAGCTTGGCGGGGACGGTGGGATTAGAGACCCAGTACTTC.

The gene calls are TRBV5-1 and TRBJ2-2; D is ambiguous. V was cut by 9 bases and J by 2 bases, with 11 bases left in between. The CDR3 covers 13 residues. Germline V gene sequence: CDR1 SGHRS, CDR2 YFSETQ. The CDR3, as DNA: TGCGCCAAAAAGGCGAGAAACACCGGGGAGCTGTTTTTT. Protein sequence: CAKKARNTGELFF.

The rearrangement uses TRBV5-1 and TRBJ2-2; TRBD2 aligns across 7 bases. With 3 bases clipped from V and 1 base from J, the junction kept 0 bases outside the gene matches. This CDR3 spans 14 amino acids. Germline CDR1 reads SGHRS; CDR2 reads YFSETQ. The CDR3 spells CASSSSGNTGELFF. As DNA, the CDR3 is TGCGCCAGCAGCTCTAGCGGGAACACCGGGGAGCTGTTTTTT.

This clone has a single count. The chain employs TRBV28 and TRBJ1-1; D remains unclear. Germline V gene data show CDR1 as MDHEN and CDR2 as SYDVKM. With 0 bases removed from V and 8 bases from J, the gap between germline ends came to 4 bases. The CDR3 sequence is 11 residues long. Here the CDR3 DNA reads TGTGCCAGCAGTTTATGGGCAGAAGCTTTCTTT. Translated: CASSLWAEAFF.

The chain couples TRBV12-5 to TRBJ1-2, with D perhaps TRBD1 (5 bases). The V gene lost 1 base and the J gene lost 4 bases, with 7 bases spanning the gap. The CDR3 totals 13 residues. Germline lookup yields CDR1 LGHNT and CDR2 FRNRAP. As DNA, the CDR3 is TGTGCTAGTGGTTTGGGGGACGGCTATGGCTACACCTTC. It codes for CASGLGDGYGYTF.